Presented here are 22 T cell receptor beta chains from one specimen sequenced in a study of T cells in Graves' hyperthyroidism and ophthalmopathy. Authors of the study amplified TCR beta CDR3 regions from RNA transcripts. The TCR CDR3 first-round RT-PCR relied on the HTBI primer set. Via MiXCR, TCRdb re-called the multiplex PCR reads, giving one row per CDR3 protein. Here the sample spans 650,000 to 800,000 distinct CDR3 sequences, nearly 45% being singletons. Sequencing was done on a sample of peripheral blood or thyroid tissue (not recorded which). The receptors originated from an adult man with Graves' disease, either hyperthyroidism or ophthalmopathy (not recorded which).

This clonotype has only a few counts. This rearrangement joins TRBV6-6 to TRBJ2-7; a possible D gene is TRBD2 (5 bases). Per germline, CDR1 MNHNY and CDR2 SVGAGI (reference sequence). Trimming cost V 5 bases and J 2 bases, with 7 bases left between them. CDR3 length: 12 amino acids. CDR3 nucleotide sequence: TGTGCCAGCAGTACCGGGACCTACGAGCAGTACTTC. Its protein is CASSTGTYEQYF.

The J gene is TRBJ2-5, the V gene TRBV20-1, with D maybe TRBD2 (5 bases). The CDR3 has 13 amino acids. In germline, CDR1 is DFQATT, CDR2 SNEGSKA (reference sequence). Trimming pared 0 bases from V and 2 bases from J, leaving 7 bases between. This CDR3 is CSARDGGQETQYF. CDR3 nucleotides: TGCAGTGCTAGAGATGGAGGACAAGAGACCCAGTACTTC.

The chain uses TRBV6-1 and TRBJ2-2; TRBD2 agrees at 13 bases. The germline V gene has CDR1 MNHNS and CDR2 SASEGT. V was clipped by 8 bases and J by 4 bases; unmatched bases: 4. The CDR3 has 15 amino acids. The CDR3 DNA sequence: TGTGCCAGCGACACTAGCGGGAGGGCCACCGGGGAGCTGTTTTTT. Its protein is CASDTSGRATGELFF.

The rearrangement uses TRBV2 and TRBJ1-5; 9 bases agree with TRBD1. Losses at the gene ends were 5 bases for V and 4 bases for J; bases not matched to a gene: 9. Germline-derived CDR1 and CDR2 are SNHLY and FYNNEI. There are 16 residues in the CDR3. CDR3 amino acids: CASSLRGQGGNQPQHF. The CDR3 DNA sequence: TGTGCCAGCAGTTTAAGGGGACAGGGTGGGAATCAGCCCCAGCATTTT.

This clonotype has a handful of counts. CDR3 nucleotides: TGTGCCAGCTGCGGGACGGATAATGAAAAACTGTTTTTT. It is translated as CASCGTDNEKLFF. The chain employs TRBV2 and TRBJ1-4, with D perhaps TRBD1 (5 bases). V lost 8 bases, J lost 4 bases, and 11 bases lay in between. Germline CDR1 and CDR2: SNHLY and FYNNEI. The CDR3 consists of 13 residues.

V usage is TRBV20-1 and J usage is TRBJ2-5; D not certain. Germline V gene data show CDR1 as DFQATT and CDR2 as SNEGSKA (reference sequence). Trimming stripped 3 bases from V and 7 bases from J, with 9 bases between. This CDR3 is 11 amino acids long. CDR3 amino acids: CSASPAATQYF. Written as DNA, the CDR3 is TGCAGTGCTAGTCCGGCAGCGACCCAGTACTTC.

This chain joins TRBV2 and TRBJ2-7; TRBD1 aligns across 9 bases. The V segment lost 5 bases and the J segment 6 bases; nucleotides outside the gene matches: 11. CDR1 SNHLY and CDR2 FYNNEI come from the germline V gene. The CDR3 has 15 amino acids. This chain's CDR3 is CASSRLAGTGFEQYF. Here the CDR3 DNA reads TGTGCCAGCAGTCGTCTAGCCGGGACAGGGTTCGAGCAGTACTTC.

The chain is built from TRBV15 and TRBJ1-2; D is uncertain. Per germline, CDR1 LNHNV and CDR2 YYDKDF (reference sequence). Trimming removed 1 base at V and 4 bases at J, with 4 bases between. The CDR3 has 12 amino acids. The CDR3 nucleotides read TGTGCCACCAGCAGAGGCGCCTATGGCTACACCTTC. This encodes CATSRGAYGYTF.

The rearrangement uses TRBV7-2 and TRBJ2-5; 7 bases are a match to TRBD1. CDR3 length: 13 residues. Germline assignment: CDR1 SGHTA and CDR2 FQGNSA. V dropped 5 bases and J dropped 11; count of bases not matched to a gene: 11. CDR3 DNA: TGTGCCAGCAGCCCAAAGACAGGGTTATTGCAGTACTTC. It specifies CASSPKTGLLQYF.

This clonotype came up a few times. The chain carries TRBV20-1 and TRBJ2-7; 7 nucleotides agree with TRBD2. The CDR3 contains 14 residues. Trimming at V came to 0 bases and at J to 5 bases, leaving 7 bases not matched to a gene. Per the germline V gene, CDR1 is DFQATT and CDR2 is SNEGSKA (reference sequence). The CDR3: CSARDKGGLNEQYF. The CDR3 DNA sequence: TGCAGTGCTAGAGATAAGGGAGGGCTTAACGAGCAGTACTTC.

This clonotype was counted ten times or more. The chain couples TRBV2 to TRBJ1-1; D might be TRBD1 (5 bases). Germline assignment: CDR1 SNHLY and CDR2 FYNNEI. The CDR3 runs 13 residues. V was clipped by 6 bases and J by 5 bases, with 13 bases between them. CDR3 in DNA: TGTGCCAGCAGGGATGACAGTACTACTGAAGCTTTCTTT. Translation: CASRDDSTTEAFF.

This clonotype was picked up many times. The V and J genes are TRBV10-3 and TRBJ2-6, with 9 nucleotides matching TRBD1. The ends lost 5 bases at V and 2 bases at J; junction bases unmatched: 7. This CDR3 is 17 amino acids long. Germline loops: CDR1 ENHRY, CDR2 SYGVKD. The CDR3 coding sequence is TGTGCCATCAGTAACCGGGACAGGGCAGCTGGGGCCAACGTCCTGACTTTC. Encoded protein: CAISNRDRAAGANVLTF.

The chain uses TRBV20-1 and TRBJ2-5; D possibly corresponds to TRBD1 (6 bases). The CDR3 extends over 18 amino acids. Germline-derived CDR1 and CDR2 are DFQATT and SNEGSKA (reference sequence). Trimming removed 0 bases at V and 4 bases at J, with 24 bases between. The CDR3 reads CSARDGVMEYRVGETQYF. CDR3 in DNA: TGCAGTGCTAGAGATGGGGTGATGGAGTACAGGGTTGGAGAGACCCAGTACTTC.

The chain uses TRBV5-1 and TRBJ1-2; no firm D call. This CDR3 contains 15 residues. The germline V and J ends were trimmed by 0 bases and 4 bases, with 13 bases remaining between them. Germline V CDR1 and CDR2: SGHRS, YFSETQ. The CDR3 DNA reads TGCGCCAGCAGCTTGGAGCCGGGTCAATCCTATGGCTACACCTTC. Translation gives CASSLEPGQSYGYTF.

This clonotype was found a few times. This sequence joins TRBV6-5 and TRBJ1-2; D not certain. In germline, CDR1 is MNHEY, CDR2 SVGAGI. With 5 bases removed from V and 8 bases from J, the gap between germline ends came to 18 bases. CDR3 length equals 14 residues. CDR3 protein: CASSTRNTAKGYTF. The CDR3 bases are TGTGCCAGCAGTACCCGGAACACGGCCAAAGGCTACACCTTC.

The chain joins TRBV28 to TRBJ2-7; D is unresolved. The germline CDR1 and CDR2 sequences are MDHEN and SYDVKM. This CDR3 is built from 12 residues. Trimming cost V 1 base and J 4 bases, with 5 bases left between them. CDR3 region: CASSLYRYEQYF. Written as DNA, the CDR3 is TGTGCCAGCAGTTTATACCGGTACGAGCAGTACTTC.

The rearrangement links TRBV19 to TRBJ1-1; 9 bases agree with TRBD1. Looked up from germline, CDR1 is LNHDA and CDR2 is SQIVND (reference sequence). Losses at the gene ends were 9 bases for V and 4 bases for J; bases not matched to a gene: 15. This CDR3 has 16 residues. CDR3 protein: CASRPTGGGSGTEAFF. CDR3 nucleotides: TGTGCCAGCAGACCGACAGGGGGAGGATCTGGCACTGAAGCTTTCTTT.

The gene calls are TRBV2 and TRBJ2-5; 12 bases map to TRBD2. The germline V gene has CDR1 SNHLY and CDR2 FYNNEI. The CDR3 contains 15 residues. V gave up 6 bases and J gave up 4 bases; unmatched junction bases: 6. CDR3 protein: CASSNELAGGETQYF. CDR3 DNA sequence: TGTGCCAGCAGCAACGAACTAGCGGGAGGAGAGACCCAGTACTTC.

The rearrangement joins TRBV6-1 to TRBJ1-1, with D unclear. The ends were cut back, 10 bases at V and 1 base at J, with 13 bases in the middle. Germline lookup yields CDR1 MNHNS and CDR2 SASEGT. The CDR3 covers 13 residues. The CDR3 sequence: CANSNIRNTEAFF. CDR3 DNA sequence: TGTGCCAACTCCAATATAAGGAACACTGAAGCTTTCTTT.

This clonotype was detected only a few times. The chain employs TRBV12-3 or TRBV12-4 and TRBJ1-1, with D tentatively TRBD1 (6 bases). The V end was cut by 6 bases, the J end by 6 bases, with 14 bases between. This CDR3 region has 13 residues. The CDR3 DNA sequence: TGTGCCAGCAGGCAAATACAGGGAGCTGAAGCTTTCTTT. The encoded protein is CASRQIQGAEAFF.

This sequence joins TRBV10-2 and TRBJ2-3; D is uncertain. Looked up from germline, CDR1 is WSHSY and CDR2 is SAAADI. The CDR3 has 13 amino acids. Trimming took 0 bases from V and 7 from J, leaving 8 bases between them. The CDR3 region has the DNA TGCGCCAGCAGTGAGTCAAGGGTGAATACGCAGTATTTT. Translating gives CASSESRVNTQYF.

V usage is TRBV7-9 and J usage is TRBJ2-1, with 8 bases fitting TRBD1. V trimming: 6 bases; J trimming: 4 bases; junction bases outside the gene matches: 8. The CDR3 runs to 15 residues. Germline V gives CDR1 SEHNR, CDR2 FQNEAQ (reference sequence). CDR3 loop: CASSETGTGYNEQFF. Here the CDR3 DNA reads TGTGCCAGCAGTGAAACCGGGACAGGTTACAATGAGCAGTTCTTC.